This record looks at one T cell receptor (beta chain) sequence and its context. The record originates from a study of blood T cell repertoires in COVID-19. Study-level information: T cells, B-cell-depleted T cells, or PBMCs provided the cDNA or gDNA that served as material.

The table came from immunoSEQ multiplex PCR; TCRdb's copy has only in-frame clones and leaves some out. The profile covers 140,000 to 150,000 clones, with over 75% appearing a single time and 13% taken by the ten largest. The germline V gene encodes CDR1 KGHSH and CDR2 LQKENI. The CDR3 consists of 14 residues. V gave up 2 bases and J gave up 7 bases, with 15 bases separating them. This TCR came from a man aged 55 to 69 with active or convalescent COVID-19. The chain uses TRBV18 and TRBJ2-7; D possibly corresponds to TRBD2 (6 bases). Sequencing was carried out using peripheral blood. In DNA form, the CDR3 reads TGTGCCAGCTCACCAGAGGTAGCGGCCTCTGAGCAGTACTTC. This encodes CASSPEVAASEQYF.